This T cell receptor beta chain was recovered during a study of long-term antiretroviral therapy in people with HIV. The V gene's germline CDR1 is DFQATT and CDR2 SNEGSKA (reference sequence). There are 11 residues in the CDR3. V was shortened by 3 bases and J by 4 bases, with 6 bases between the two germline ends. Researchers report immunoSEQ v3.0 was run at survey level. Produced via immunoSEQ multiplex PCR; TCRdb's table is partial and in-frame only. The data hold about 33,000 clones, with 70% to 80% observed a single time. This specimen consisted of unsorted PBMCs, obtained 2 years after starting antiretroviral therapy. J is TRBJ1-2 and V is TRBV20-1; D not certain. This TCR was recovered from a woman between 45 and 65 years old with HIV. CDR3 bases: TGCAGTGCTAGGGGCTCCTATGGCTACACCTTC. Residues: CSARGSYGYTF.